This T cell receptor beta chain was observed in a study of CXCR3-negative and CXCR3-positive naive CD8 T cells. Study-wide findings and caveats: With CXCR3 expression partially decreased after cryopreservation, most assays relied on fresh PBMCs. The study found more hydrophobic TRB CDR3s in CXCR3-positive naive cells than in CXCR3-negative naive cells. Both naive subsets, CXCR3-negative and CXCR3-positive, displayed similar TRBV-TRBJ usage, unlike memory cells. Both naive subsets had comparably high diversity; memory CD8+ cells much lower.

Identification of naive CD8+ T cells rested on CD45RO-CCR7+CD27+CD95- status. A note on this clonotype: The antigen is not known.

The CDR3 loop spans 14 amino acids. Germline V gene sequence: CDR1 SGHTA, CDR2 FQGNSA. UMI-labeled 5' RACE yielded the TRB cDNA libraries. TCRdb re-called the 5' RACE reads; one entry per CDR3 protein, DNA not given. The sample holds about 98,000 distinct CDR3 sequences. The sequence came from a human donor in good health. Some clones in this sample may be carry-over from other donors' samples. The chain combines TRBV7-2 with TRBJ2-1; the D call from TCRdb, TRBD1, cannot be confirmed without DNA. The sequencing input was naive CXCR3+ CD8+ T cells from blood. As for subset: CD45RO-CCR7+CD27+CD95- naive CD8+ T cells expressing CXCR3 (TNR3+). CDR3: CASSLLGAYNEQFF. The full variable domain, in which reference TRBV7-2 and TRBJ2-1 provide the parts outside the CDR3, is GAGVSQSPSNKVTEKGKDVELRCDPISGHTALYWYRQSLGQGLEFLIYFQGNSAPDKSGLPSDRFSAERTGGSVSTLTIQRTQQEDSAVYLCASSLLGAYNEQFFGPGTRLTVL.